One sample yielded the 3 T cell receptor beta chains listed below, sequenced in a study of shared clonotypes between healthy human individuals. Here immunoSEQ multiplex PCR was the method, and the copy in TCRdb shows in-frame clones only, minus some. The data contain a few million clones, around 90% of them singletons. What was sequenced was naive CD4+ T cells sorted from blood. Subset indicated: CD45RA+ positively selected. The receptors stem from a man in his late teens or twenties in good health.

The chain has TRBV10-3 and TRBJ2-2, with 10 bases lining up with TRBD2. The length of the CDR3 is 14 residues. V dropped 8 bases and J dropped 6; count of bases not matched to a gene: 6. Germline loops: CDR1 ENHRY, CDR2 SYGVKD. The CDR3 region has the DNA TGTGCCATCGCTTCTAGCGGGAGTGCCGGGGAGCTGTTTTTT. This translates into CAIASSGSAGELFF.

The J gene is TRBJ1-1, the V gene TRBV2, with unresolved D. The germline V gene encodes CDR1 SNHLY and CDR2 FYNNEI. Trimming removed 4 bases from V and 5 bases from J, with 14 bases in between. The CDR3 loop spans 14 amino acids. The CDR3 protein is CASSVGMSSTEAFF. The DNA of the CDR3 is TGTGCCAGCAGTGTAGGGATGTCTAGTACTGAAGCTTTCTTT. The whole variable domain, remainder taken from reference TRBV2 and TRBJ1-1, is EPEVTQTPSHQVTQMGQEVILRCVPISNHLYFYWYRQILGQKVEFLVSFYNNEISEKSEIFDDQFSVERPDGSNFTLKIRSTKLEDSAMYFCASSVGMSSTEAFFGQGTRLTVV.

In its sample, this clone was seen once. The chain couples TRBV5-4 to TRBJ2-3; no clear D. V lost 0 bases, J lost 9 bases, and 14 bases lay in between. The CDR3 is made up of 14 amino acids. From germline, CDR1 is SGHNT and CDR2 YYREEE (reference sequence). The CDR3 region is CASSLARSEATQYF. CDR3 sequence (DNA): TGTGCCAGCAGCTTGGCGAGGTCAGAAGCAACGCAGTATTTT.